Sequencing of this T cell receptor beta chain was carried out in a study of CD8+CD57+ T cells in acquired aplastic anemia. About the study: Sorted cells (CD4+ and CD8+) yielded DNA amounts that averaged about 3.4 ug.

Profiles of TCR beta VDJ and CDR3 were generated from a genomic DNA template. TCRdb re-called the reads through MiXCR, storing one row per CDR3 protein. The table shows approximately 150,000 distinct CDR3 sequences, with roughly 43% occurring only once. In patients chosen for sequencing, flow cytometry had shown CD8+CD57+ cell expansion. Notes on this clonotype: The target antigen is unknown.

CDR3 length: 15 amino acids. From germline, CDR1 is DFQATT and CDR2 SNEGSKA (reference sequence). V trimming: 1 base; J trimming: 5 bases; junction bases outside the gene matches: 7. Study-wide results and caveats: Significant differences in CD8+ Simpson's diversity were not observed between patients and controls.

The source of this sequence is a human donor with aplastic anemia. Specimen: sorted CD4+, CD8+, or CD8+CD57+ T cells (not recorded which) from PBMCs. The chain combines TRBV20-1 with TRBJ2-5; 10 bases agree with TRBD1. The CDR3 DNA is TGCAGTGCTAGAGCCAGGACAGGGGGGTTCGAGACCCAGTACTTC. Its protein is CSARARTGGFETQYF.